The 15 T cell receptor beta chains in this list originate from one sample, sequenced in a study of beta chain features in type 1 diabetes. Expressed TCRB transcripts got sequenced, as all isolated RNA was reverse transcribed. The repertoire was sequenced with immunoSEQ multiplex PCR; TCRdb's copy has only in-frame clones and lacks some. The table records 300,000 to 400,000 clones, roughly 8% of them present only once. The sample consisted of central memory CD4+ T cells from blood. The receptors were gathered from a woman aged 18-30 years in good health.

The V call is TRBV5-1, the J call TRBJ1-1; no clear D gene. The V and J ends lost 5 bases and 0 bases respectively, with 11 bases between them. This CDR3 contains 14 residues. CDR1 is SGHRS, CDR2 YFSETQ, per germline. DNA for the CDR3: TGCGCCAGCAGAACAGACCAAATGAACACTGAAGCTTTCTTT. This gives the protein CASRTDQMNTEAFF. Together with reference TRBV5-1 and TRBJ1-1, the CDR3 gives the full variable domain: KAGVTQTPRYLIKTRGQQVTLSCSPISGHRSVSWYQQTPGQGLQFLFEYFSETQRNKGNFPGRFSGRQFSNSRSEMNVSTLELGDSALYLCASRTDQMNTEAFFGQGTRLTVV.

This sequence joins TRBV19 and TRBJ1-4; the D gene is possibly TRBD1 (6 bases). The CDR3 is 15 residues long. Germline V gives CDR1 LNHDA, CDR2 SQIVND (reference sequence). V was trimmed by 5 bases and J by 12 bases, leaving 22 bases between them. CDR3 sequence (DNA): TGTGCCAGTAGTGCCCTACAGGGAACCCGGGGCGAACTGTTTTTT. Its protein is CASSALQGTRGELFF. Complete variable domain (other parts from reference TRBV19 and TRBJ1-4): DGGITQSPKYLFRKEGQNVTLSCEQNLNHDAMYWYRQDPGQGLRLIYYSQIVNDFQKGDIAEGYSVSREKKESFPLTVTSAQKNPTAFYLCASSALQGTRGELFFGSGTQLSVL.

This chain joins TRBV9 and TRBJ2-7; tentatively, D is TRBD1 or TRBD2 (5 bases each). V dropped 1 base and J dropped 3 bases, with 14 bases sitting between them. This CDR3 comprises 15 residues. Germline V gene lookup returns CDR1 SGDLS and CDR2 YYNGEE. The CDR3 is CASSVSGQESYEQYF. CDR3 nucleotide sequence: TGTGCCAGCAGCGTATCGGGGCAGGAGAGCTACGAGCAGTACTTC. Looking up the rest from reference TRBV9 and TRBJ2-7 gives the full variable domain: DSGVTQTPKHLITATGQRVTLRCSPRSGDLSVYWYQQSLDQGLQFLIQYYNGEERAKGNILERFSAQQFPDLHSELNLSSLELGDSALYFCASSVSGQESYEQYFGPGTRLTVT.

This clone was recorded many times. The chain has TRBV6-6 and TRBJ2-6; a weak D match, TRBD1 (6 bases). CDR3 length: 15 residues. Looked up from germline, CDR1 is MNHNY and CDR2 is SVGAGI (reference sequence). Trimming stripped 2 bases from V and 3 bases from J, with 8 bases between. CDR3 region: CASSYGGFGANVLTF. In nucleotides, the CDR3 is TGTGCCAGCAGTTACGGGGGCTTTGGGGCCAACGTCCTGACTTTC.

The chain uses TRBV11-1 and TRBJ2-7; D is possibly TRBD1 (6 bases). The CDR3 totals 15 residues. V was pared by 2 bases and J by 3 bases, with 14 bases between. Germline V gene data show CDR1 as SGHAT and CDR2 as FQDESV (reference sequence). The CDR3 region has the DNA TGTGCCAGCAGCTTACCGGGCAGGGGCGGCTACGAGCAGTACTTC. Translated, it gives CASSLPGRGGYEQYF. Together with reference TRBV11-1 and TRBJ2-7, the CDR3 gives the full variable domain: EAEVAQSPRYKITEKSQAVAFWCDPISGHATLYWYRQILGQGPELLVQFQDESVVDDSQLPKDRFSAERLKGVDSTLKIQPAELGDSAMYLCASSLPGRGGYEQYFGPGTRLTVT.

In regard to this clone: In the same sample, other DNA sequences code for this CDR3. V is TRBV5-6 and J is TRBJ2-1; weak D call: TRBD2 (5 bases). Trimming stripped 4 bases from V and 6 bases from J, with 8 bases between. This CDR3 has 12 residues. Germline V gene lookup returns CDR1 SGHDT and CDR2 YYEEEE. CDR3 region: CASSRTSNEQFF. The CDR3 nucleotides are TGTGCCAGCAGCCGTACTAGCAATGAGCAGTTCTTC.

V is TRBV5-4 and J is TRBJ2-3, with D perhaps matching TRBD2 (6 bases). Trimming removed 4 bases from V and 0 bases from J, with 15 bases in between. Per germline, CDR1 SGHNT and CDR2 YYREEE (reference sequence). CDR3 size: 16 residues. The CDR3: CASSPSGGTSTDTQYF. The CDR3 DNA reads as TGTGCCAGCAGCCCCTCTGGGGGGACTAGCACAGATACGCAGTATTTT.

Many counts were recorded for this clone. The genes are TRBV2 and TRBJ1-4; D not resolved. V was pared by 1 base and J by 10 bases, with 4 bases between. This CDR3 contains 11 residues. CDR1 SNHLY and CDR2 FYNNEI come from the germline V gene. The CDR3 spells CASSEVGKLFF. The CDR3 DNA sequence: TGTGCCAGCAGTGAAGTTGGAAAACTGTTTTTT.

V and J are TRBV4-2 and TRBJ2-7; D possibly corresponds to TRBD2 (6 bases). V dropped 4 bases and J dropped 1 base, with 14 bases sitting between them. CDR3 length equals 15 residues. Looked up from germline, CDR1 is LGHNA and CDR2 is YNFKEQ. The CDR3, as DNA: TGTGCCAGCAGCCTCGGCGGGACCCCGTCCTACGAGCAGTACTTC. This codes for CASSLGGTPSYEQYF.

This clone was observed a few times. This chain uses TRBV27 with TRBJ2-5, with 16 nucleotides matching TRBD2. With 5 bases clipped from V and 3 bases from J, the junction kept 9 bases outside the gene matches. The CDR3 sequence is 18 residues long. Per germline, CDR1 MNHEY and CDR2 SMNVEV (reference sequence). The CDR3 spells CASSPSKGLAGGEETQYF. CDR3 bases: TGTGCCAGCAGTCCTTCCAAGGGACTAGCGGGAGGGGAAGAGACCCAGTACTTC.

This clone has more than one count but fewer than ten. CDR3 in amino acids: CASSLELARQETQYF. CDR3 bases: TGTGCCAGCAGCTTGGAGCTAGCCAGACAAGAGACCCAGTACTTC. The rearrangement joins TRBV5-4 to TRBJ2-5; D may be TRBD2 (5 bases). Per the germline V gene, CDR1 is SGHNT and CDR2 is YYREEE (reference sequence). V lost 0 bases and J 2 bases, leaving 11 bases between the germline ends. This CDR3 region has 15 residues. The full variable domain, rest sourced from reference TRBV5-4 and TRBJ2-5, is ETGVTQSPTHLIKTRGQQVTLRCSSQSGHNTVSWYQQALGQGPQFIFQYYREEENGRGNFPPRFSGLQFPNYSSELNVNALELDDSALYLCASSLELARQETQYFGPGTRLLVL.

This clone occurred many times. The rearrangement joins TRBV4-1 to TRBJ1-4; maybe TRBD1 (5 bases). Germline CDR1 MGHRA, CDR2 YSYEKL. Trimming took off 4 bases at V and 0 bases at J, with 9 bases between the two ends. The length of the CDR3 is 15 residues. The CDR3 DNA is TGCGCCAGCAGCCTCAGGGTTGCAACTAATGAAAAACTGTTTTTT. This sequence encodes CASSLRVATNEKLFF.

This clone came up a few times. The J gene is TRBJ1-1, the V gene TRBV6-5; tentative D call: TRBD1 (5 bases). Between the trimmed V and J ends, which lost 4 bases and 1 base, there was a span of 7 bases. Germline V lookup: CDR1 MNHEY, CDR2 SVGAGI. The CDR3 is 13 residues long. CDR3 sequence reads: CASSSTENTEAFF. CDR3 nucleotide sequence: TGTGCCAGCAGTTCGACAGAGAACACTGAAGCTTTCTTT.

The V gene is TRBV9, the J gene TRBJ1-2, with 7 bases matching TRBD1. In germline, CDR1 is SGDLS, CDR2 YYNGEE. The CDR3 spans 15 residues. Losses at the gene ends were 5 bases for V and 8 bases for J; bases not matched to a gene: 15. CDR3 region: CASSTTVQGPEGYTF. CDR3 DNA sequence: TGTGCCAGCAGTACCACGGTACAGGGGCCGGAGGGCTACACCTTC. The complete variable domain, with remaining parts taken from reference TRBV9 and TRBJ1-2, reads DSGVTQTPKHLITATGQRVTLRCSPRSGDLSVYWYQQSLDQGLQFLIQYYNGEERAKGNILERFSAQQFPDLHSELNLSSLELGDSALYFCASSTTVQGPEGYTFGSGTRLTVV.

The CDR3 region has the DNA TGTGCCAGTACCGGGTCGATTTATAGCAATCAGCCCCAGCATTTT. This codes for CASTGSIYSNQPQHF. The chain couples TRBV19 to TRBJ1-5; no firm D call. The CDR3 is 15 residues long. Germline V gene data show CDR1 as LNHDA and CDR2 as SQIVND (reference sequence). V was cut by 7 bases and J by 0 bases, with 13 bases left in between. The full variable domain, its missing parts supplied by reference TRBV19 and TRBJ1-5, is DGGITQSPKYLFRKEGQNVTLSCEQNLNHDAMYWYRQDPGQGLRLIYYSQIVNDFQKGDIAEGYSVSREKKESFPLTVTSAQKNPTAFYLCASTGSIYSNQPQHFGDGTRLSIL.